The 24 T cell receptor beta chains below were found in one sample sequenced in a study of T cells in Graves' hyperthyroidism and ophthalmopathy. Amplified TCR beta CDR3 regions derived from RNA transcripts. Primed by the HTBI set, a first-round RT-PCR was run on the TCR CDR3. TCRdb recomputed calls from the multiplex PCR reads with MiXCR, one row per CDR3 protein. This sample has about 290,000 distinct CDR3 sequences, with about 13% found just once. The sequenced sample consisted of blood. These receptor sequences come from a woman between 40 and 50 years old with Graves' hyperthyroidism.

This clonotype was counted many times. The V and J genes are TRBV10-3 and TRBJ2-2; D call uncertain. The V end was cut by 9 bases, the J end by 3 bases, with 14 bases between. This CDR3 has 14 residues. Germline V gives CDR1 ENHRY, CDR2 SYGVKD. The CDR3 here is CAIGKDRHTGELFF. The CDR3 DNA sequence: TGTGCCATTGGGAAGGATCGACACACCGGGGAGCTGTTTTTT.

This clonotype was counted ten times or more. The CDR3 region is CASSQYQATSGPDEQFF. The CDR3 DNA sequence: TGTGCCAGCAGCCAATACCAGGCGACTAGCGGGCCAGATGAGCAGTTCTTC. The gene calls are TRBV2 and TRBJ2-1; 10 bases fit TRBD2. Trimming cost V 6 bases and J 8 bases; bases outside gene matches: 16. Germline CDR1 reads SNHLY; CDR2 reads FYNNEI. This CDR3 contains 17 residues.

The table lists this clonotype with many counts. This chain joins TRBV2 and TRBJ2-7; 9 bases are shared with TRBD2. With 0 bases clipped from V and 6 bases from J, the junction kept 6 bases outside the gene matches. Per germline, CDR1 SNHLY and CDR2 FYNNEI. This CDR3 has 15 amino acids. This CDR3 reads CASSEALAGAREQYF. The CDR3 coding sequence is TGTGCCAGCAGTGAAGCGTTAGCGGGAGCTCGCGAGCAGTACTTC.

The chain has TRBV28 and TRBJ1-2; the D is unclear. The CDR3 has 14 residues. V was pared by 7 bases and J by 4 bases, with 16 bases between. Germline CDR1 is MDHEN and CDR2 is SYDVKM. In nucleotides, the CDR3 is TGTGCCAGCAAAAATCCCGGGCCACTCTATGGCTACACCTTC. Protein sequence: CASKNPGPLYGYTF.

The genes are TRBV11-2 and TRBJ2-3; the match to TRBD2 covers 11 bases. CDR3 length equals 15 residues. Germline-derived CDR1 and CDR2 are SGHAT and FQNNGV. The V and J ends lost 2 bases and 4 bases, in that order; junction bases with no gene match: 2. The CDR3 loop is CASSLLAGGADTQYF. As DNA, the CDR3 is TGTGCCAGCAGCTTACTAGCGGGAGGAGCAGATACGCAGTATTTT.

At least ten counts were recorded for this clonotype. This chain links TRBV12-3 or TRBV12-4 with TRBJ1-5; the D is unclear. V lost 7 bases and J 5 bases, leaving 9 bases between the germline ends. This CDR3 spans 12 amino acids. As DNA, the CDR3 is TGTGCCAGCACCCAATCGGATCAGCCCCAGCATTTT. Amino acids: CASTQSDQPQHF.

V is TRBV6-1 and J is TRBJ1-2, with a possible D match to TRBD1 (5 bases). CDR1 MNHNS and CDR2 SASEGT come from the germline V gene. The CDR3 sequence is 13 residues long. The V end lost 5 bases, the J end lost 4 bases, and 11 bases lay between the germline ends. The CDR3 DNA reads TGTGCCAGCAGTTTCGGGGCCAGCTATGGCTACACCTTC. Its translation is CASSFGASYGYTF.

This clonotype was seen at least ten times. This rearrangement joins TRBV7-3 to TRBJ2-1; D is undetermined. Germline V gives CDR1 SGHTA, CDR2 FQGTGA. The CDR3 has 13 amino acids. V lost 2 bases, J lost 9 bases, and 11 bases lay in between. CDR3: CASSLEEDGEQFF. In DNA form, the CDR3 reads TGTGCCAGCAGCTTAGAAGAAGATGGTGAGCAGTTCTTC.

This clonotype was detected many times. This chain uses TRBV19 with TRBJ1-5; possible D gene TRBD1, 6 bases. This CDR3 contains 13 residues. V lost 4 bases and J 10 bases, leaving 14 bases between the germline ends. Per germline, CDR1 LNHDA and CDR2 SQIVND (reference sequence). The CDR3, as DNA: TGTGCCAGTAGTAGGGGGGCAGGAACCCCCCAGCATTTT. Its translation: CASSRGAGTPQHF.

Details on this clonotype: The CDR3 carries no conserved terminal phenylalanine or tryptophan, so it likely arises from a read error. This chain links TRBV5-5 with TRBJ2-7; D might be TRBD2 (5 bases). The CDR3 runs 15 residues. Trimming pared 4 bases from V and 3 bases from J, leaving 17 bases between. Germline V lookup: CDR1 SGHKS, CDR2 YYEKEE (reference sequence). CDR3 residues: CASSPFAEVHYEQYL. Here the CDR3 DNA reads TGTGCCAGCAGCCCTTTCGCGGAGGTCCACTACGAGCAGTACCTC.

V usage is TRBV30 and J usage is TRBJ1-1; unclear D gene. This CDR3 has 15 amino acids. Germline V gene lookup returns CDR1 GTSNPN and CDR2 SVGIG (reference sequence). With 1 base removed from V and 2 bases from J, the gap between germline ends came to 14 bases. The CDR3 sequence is CAWSGLWVVNTEAFF. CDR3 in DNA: TGTGCCTGGAGTGGATTGTGGGTCGTTAACACTGAAGCTTTCTTT.

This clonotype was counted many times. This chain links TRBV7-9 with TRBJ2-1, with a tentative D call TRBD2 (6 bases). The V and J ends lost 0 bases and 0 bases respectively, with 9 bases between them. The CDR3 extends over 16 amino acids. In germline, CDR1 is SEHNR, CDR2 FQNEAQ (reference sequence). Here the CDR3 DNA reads TGTGCCAGCAGCTTAGCACTAGCCAACTCCTACAATGAGCAGTTCTTC. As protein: CASSLALANSYNEQFF.

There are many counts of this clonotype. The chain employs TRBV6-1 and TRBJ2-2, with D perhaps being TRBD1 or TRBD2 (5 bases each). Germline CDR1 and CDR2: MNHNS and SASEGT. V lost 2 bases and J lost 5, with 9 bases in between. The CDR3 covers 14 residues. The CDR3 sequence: CASSERGATGELFF. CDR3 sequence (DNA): TGTGCCAGCAGTGAAAGGGGAGCTACCGGGGAGCTGTTTTTT.

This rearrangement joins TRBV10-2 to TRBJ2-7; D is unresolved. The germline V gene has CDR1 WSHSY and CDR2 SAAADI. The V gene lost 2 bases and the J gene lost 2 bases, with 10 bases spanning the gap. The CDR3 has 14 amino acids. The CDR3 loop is CASSEEPGAYEQYF. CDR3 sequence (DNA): TGCGCCAGCAGTGAGGAGCCTGGGGCCTACGAGCAGTACTTC.

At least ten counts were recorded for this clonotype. In nucleotides, the CDR3 is TGTGCCAGCAGCACAGACAGGGATCACAATGAGCAGTTCTTC. Translating it yields CASSTDRDHNEQFF. V gene TRBV7-9 combines with J gene TRBJ2-1; 7 nucleotides agree with TRBD1. The CDR3 totals 14 residues. The V and J ends lost 5 bases and 5 bases, in that order; junction bases with no gene match: 6. CDR1 is SEHNR and CDR2 is FQNEAQ in the germline V gene (reference sequence). Full variable domain (remainder filled in from reference TRBV7-9 and TRBJ2-1): DTGVSQNPRHKITKRGQNVTFRCDPISEHNRLYWYRQTLGQGPEFLTYFQNEAQLEKSRLLSDRFSAERPKGSFSTLEIQRTEQGDSAMYLCASSTDRDHNEQFFGPGTRLTVL.

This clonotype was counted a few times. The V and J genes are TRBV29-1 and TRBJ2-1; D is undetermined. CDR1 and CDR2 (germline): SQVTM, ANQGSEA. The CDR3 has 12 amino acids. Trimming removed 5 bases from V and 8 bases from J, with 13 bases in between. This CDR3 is CSVSRLGDEQFF. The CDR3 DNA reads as TGCAGCGTTTCAAGACTTGGGGATGAGCAGTTCTTC.

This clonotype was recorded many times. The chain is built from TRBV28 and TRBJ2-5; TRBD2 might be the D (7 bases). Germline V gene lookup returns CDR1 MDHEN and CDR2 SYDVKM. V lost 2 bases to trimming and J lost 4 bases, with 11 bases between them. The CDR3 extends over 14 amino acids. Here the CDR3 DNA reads TGTGCCAGCAGTTTAGCAGGGGAGGGAGAGACCCAGTACTTC. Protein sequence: CASSLAGEGETQYF.

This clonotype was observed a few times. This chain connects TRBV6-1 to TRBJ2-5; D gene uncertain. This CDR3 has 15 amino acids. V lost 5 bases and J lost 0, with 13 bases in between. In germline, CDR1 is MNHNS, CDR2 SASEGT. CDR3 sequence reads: CASSPHTAYQETQYF. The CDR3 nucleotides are TGTGCCAGCAGTCCGCACACCGCGTACCAAGAGACCCAGTACTTC.

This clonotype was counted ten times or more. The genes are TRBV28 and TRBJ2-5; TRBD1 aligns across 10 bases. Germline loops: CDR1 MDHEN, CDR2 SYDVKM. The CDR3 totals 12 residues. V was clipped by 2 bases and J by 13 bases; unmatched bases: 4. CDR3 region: CASSLGRDRGYF. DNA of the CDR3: TGTGCCAGCAGTTTAGGGCGGGACAGGGGGTACTTC.

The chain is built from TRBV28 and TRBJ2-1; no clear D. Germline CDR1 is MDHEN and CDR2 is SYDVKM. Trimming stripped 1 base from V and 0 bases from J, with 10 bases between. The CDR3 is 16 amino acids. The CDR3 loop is CASSLYYPSSYNEQFF. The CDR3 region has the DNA TGTGCCAGCAGTTTATATTACCCGAGCTCCTACAATGAGCAGTTCTTC.

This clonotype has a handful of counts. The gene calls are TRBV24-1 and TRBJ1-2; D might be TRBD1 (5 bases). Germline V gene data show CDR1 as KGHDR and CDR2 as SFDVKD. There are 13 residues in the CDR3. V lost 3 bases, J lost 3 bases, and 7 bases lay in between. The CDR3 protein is CATSDQGDYGYTF. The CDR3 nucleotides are TGTGCCACCAGTGATCAAGGGGACTATGGCTACACCTTC.

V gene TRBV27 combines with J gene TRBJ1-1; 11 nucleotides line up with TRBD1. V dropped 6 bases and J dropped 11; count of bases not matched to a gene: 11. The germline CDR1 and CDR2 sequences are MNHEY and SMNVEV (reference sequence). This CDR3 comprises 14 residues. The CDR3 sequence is CASRAGQGASVAFF. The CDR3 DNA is TGTGCCAGCAGAGCCGGACAGGGGGCATCCGTGGCTTTCTTT.

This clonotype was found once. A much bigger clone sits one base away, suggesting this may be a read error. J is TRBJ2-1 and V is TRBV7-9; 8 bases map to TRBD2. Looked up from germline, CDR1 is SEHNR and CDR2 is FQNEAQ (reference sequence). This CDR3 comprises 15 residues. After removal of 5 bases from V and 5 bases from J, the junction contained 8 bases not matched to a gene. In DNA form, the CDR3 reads TGTGCCAGCAGCCCCGATAGCGGGGTCCACAATGAGCAGTTCTTC. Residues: CASSPDSGVHNEQFF.

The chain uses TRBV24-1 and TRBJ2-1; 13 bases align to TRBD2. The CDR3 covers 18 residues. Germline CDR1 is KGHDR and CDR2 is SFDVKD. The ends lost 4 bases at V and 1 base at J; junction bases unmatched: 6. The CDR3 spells CATSDWTSGSGSYNEQFF. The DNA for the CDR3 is TGTGCCACCAGTGACTGGACTAGCGGGAGTGGATCCTACAATGAGCAGTTCTTC.